This TCR beta chain was observed in a study of T cells in Graves' hyperthyroidism and ophthalmopathy. This clonotype was recorded a few times. Authors of the study amplified TCR beta CDR3 regions from RNA transcripts. The HTBI set primed first-round TCR CDR3 RT-PCR. TCRdb reprocessed the multiplex PCR reads via MiXCR and lists one record per CDR3 protein. The sample has 450,000 to 600,000 distinct CDR3 sequences, 15% to 20% seen once; the top ten hold over 45%. V gave up 4 bases and J gave up 1 base, with 16 bases separating them. The CDR3 is made up of 16 amino acids. Germline V gene lookup returns CDR1 SGHRS and CDR2 YFSETQ. Disease duration was under 3 months in the ophthalmopathy patients, who also had a Clinical Activity Score of at least 3 and a NOSPECS grade of at least 4.

This receptor was identified in a man aged 40-49 years with Graves' ophthalmopathy. The sequencing input was blood. This chain joins TRBV5-1 and TRBJ2-3, with D perhaps TRBD2 (5 bases). The CDR3 sequence: CASSISGGFGTDTQYF. The CDR3 DNA reads as TGCGCCAGCAGCATATCGGGCGGGTTCGGCACAGATACGCAGTATTTT.